This TCR beta chain was recovered during a study of shared clonotypes between healthy human individuals. With 4 bases clipped from V and 6 bases from J, the junction kept 4 bases outside the gene matches. The CDR3 length is 14 residues. Germline CDR1 and CDR2: MNHEY and SVGAGI. Authors' methods: Sequence data from immunoSEQ were junction-only and lacked quality scores; consequently, filtering differed. The assay was immunoSEQ multiplex PCR, and TCRdb's table has in-frame clones only and misses some. For V, J and clone size, that table is used; D and trimming come from the DNA. The sample holds some 2.1 million clones, around 95% seen once.

The chain joins TRBV6-5 to TRBJ1-5, with 9 bases lining up with TRBD1. The source is a young man in good health. Material for sequencing was naive CD4+ T cells sorted from blood. The subset: CD45RA+ positively selected. CDR3 coding DNA: TGTGCCAGCAGTTTACAGGGGGCCACTCAGCCCCAGCATTTT. It codes for CASSLQGATQPQHF.